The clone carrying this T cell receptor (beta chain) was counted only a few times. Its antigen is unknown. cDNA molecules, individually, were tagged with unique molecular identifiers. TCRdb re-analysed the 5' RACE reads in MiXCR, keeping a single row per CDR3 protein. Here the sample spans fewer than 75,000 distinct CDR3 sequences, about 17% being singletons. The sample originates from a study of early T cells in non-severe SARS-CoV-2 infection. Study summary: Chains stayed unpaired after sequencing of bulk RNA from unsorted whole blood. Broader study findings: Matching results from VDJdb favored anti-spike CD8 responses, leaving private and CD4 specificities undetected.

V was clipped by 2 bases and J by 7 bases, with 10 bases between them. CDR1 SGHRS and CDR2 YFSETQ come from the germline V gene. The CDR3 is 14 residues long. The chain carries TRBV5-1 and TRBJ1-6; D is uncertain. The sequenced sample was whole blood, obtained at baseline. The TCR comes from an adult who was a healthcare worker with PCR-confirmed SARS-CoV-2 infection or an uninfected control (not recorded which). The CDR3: CASSLGAKNSPLHF. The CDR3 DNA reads TGCGCCAGCAGCTTAGGTGCAAAGAATTCACCCCTCCACTTT.